The rows below give T cell receptor beta chains drawn from one sample of a study of T cells in tuberculosis. Sequencing was performed with immunoSEQ multiplex PCR; in TCRdb, only in-frame clones are kept and a portion is missing. The data contain around 25,000 clones, around nine tenths of them seen just once; the ten biggest clones take up 15% to 20%. Specimen: PBMCs. All receptors come from a donor under 30 with latent tuberculosis or without tuberculosis infection. Some clones in this sample may be carry-over from other donors' samples. CDR3s include the opening cysteine and the closing phenylalanine or tryptophan. A D gene is named only where the DNA matches it firmly.

J gene	D gene	V gene	CDR3 protein
TRBJ2-7	NA	TRBV2	CASRPTRSLYEQYF
TRBJ2-7	TRBD1	TRBV18	CASSPTGQAGSRYEQYF
TRBJ2-1	NA	TRBV11-3	CASSLDRGEQFF
TRBJ1-6	NA	TRBV5-1	CASSLGSGPGNSPLHF
TRBJ2-2	TRBD1	TRBV10-3	CAITGQGYTGELFF
TRBJ1-2	TRBD1	TRBV12-5	CASGFPPGGYGYTF
TRBJ2-7	NA	TRBV19	CASSIGQSPKLLDEQYF
TRBJ2-1	NA	TRBV9	CASSVTSSFNEQFF
TRBJ1-5	NA	TRBV19	CASSIDHWQQTNQPQHF
TRBJ1-1	NA	TRBV2	CASSSDRPKASTEAFF
TRBJ2-5	TRBD1	TRBV5-1	CASSLGTGVYQETQYF
TRBJ2-7	TRBD2	TRBV19	CASSFTSDSYEQYF
TRBJ2-1	TRBD1	TRBV10-3	CAITRDRGFNEQFF
TRBJ2-1	TRBD2	TRBV18	CASSLWTSGGVNEQFF
TRBJ2-7	NA	TRBV19	CASSIAYTYEQYF
TRBJ2-7	TRBD1	TRBV10-2	CASSPLTGVLSYEQYF
TRBJ1-1	NA	TRBV7-9	CASTSDGGRNTEAFF
TRBJ1-1	NA	TRBV14	CASSQEAGYTEAFF
TRBJ2-1	TRBD2	TRBV18	CASSPLLAGSYNEQFF
TRBJ1-1	NA	TRBV27	CASSSPYRVVEAFF
TRBJ2-1	TRBD2	TRBV9	CASSATSGSWNEQFF
TRBJ2-7	TRBD1	TRBV5-1	CASSLDRGSNYEQYF
TRBJ1-5	NA	TRBV30	CAWSVQEGRPQHF
TRBJ2-1	TRBD1	TRBV9	CASDRQGNEQFF
TRBJ1-3	NA	TRBV25-1	CAATPGDTIYF
TRBJ2-7	NA	TRBV7-2	CASSALGRGTAPLRQYF
TRBJ2-2	TRBD2	TRBV10-2	CASRTTNLAAGTGELFF
TRBJ1-5	NA	TRBV5-6	CASSPEVYDQPQHF
TRBJ1-2	TRBD1	TRBV25-1	CASSSGQGSYGYTF
TRBJ2-7	TRBD1	TRBV4-1	CASSQESGGRYYEQYF
TRBJ1-1	NA	TRBV19	CASSIGQNTEAFF
TRBJ1-2	TRBD1	TRBV10-3	CAISETKTGDSFTRYGYTF
TRBJ2-3	NA	TRBV6-5	CASKTWDTQYF
TRBJ2-1	NA	TRBV9	CASSVAGWEHNEQFF
TRBJ1-1	TRBD1	TRBV10-3	CAISGRGTGGNTEAFF
TRBJ2-7	TRBD1	TRBV5-6	CASSLETGALYEQYF
TRBJ2-1	TRBD2	TRBV10-2	CASRVAGEHEQFF
TRBJ2-1	NA	TRBV21-1	CASSKESLGTLAVALREQFF
TRBJ2-7	NA	TRBV28	CASSPEGDLLADEQYF
TRBJ1-3	NA	TRBV29-1	CSVLTGSSGNTIYF
TRBJ2-5	NA	TRBV2	CASSELGRGGGTQYF
TRBJ1-1	TRBD1	TRBV5-6	CASSQDRVEAFF
TRBJ2-5	NA	TRBV25-1	CASSEYQGPQETQYF
TRBJ1-2	NA	TRBV5-1	CASSLVPGAGGYTF
TRBJ2-3	TRBD2	TRBV11-2	CASILAGTTDTQYF
TRBJ2-7	TRBD2	TRBV4-3	CASSQVTGLATYEQYF